This TCR beta chain is from a study of cytomegalovirus exposure and HLA in healthy donors. Study summary: The study placed around 80% of its 350 to 450 genotyped donors in the Caucasian-associated ancestry cluster.

The ends were cut back, 8 bases at V and 5 bases at J, with 21 bases in the middle. From germline, CDR1 is SGHAT and CDR2 FQNNGV. This CDR3 contains 15 residues. PCR involved 60 Vbeta and 13 Jbeta primers. The repertoire was sequenced with immunoSEQ multiplex PCR; TCRdb's copy has only in-frame clones and lacks some. Of 110,000 or so clones in the sample, 83% are singletons; the top ten hold 5% to 6.5%. Study-level points and caveats: The study put under 200 TCR beta chains on its list as cytomegalovirus-associated. In terms of immune exposure information, only CMV serostatus was available. Highly shared sequence variants in one cluster were likely a sequencing artifact.

Remarks on this clone: Its antigen is unknown.

The TCR originated in a man in his late teens or twenties in good health and CMV-seronegative. The chain uses TRBV11-2 and TRBJ1-1; TRBD1 might be the D (5 bases). Sample: PBMCs. The CDR3 loop reads CASAVRGRASTEAFF. Written as DNA, the CDR3 is TGTGCCAGCGCGGTCCGTGGCAGGGCGAGTACTGAAGCTTTCTTT.